The rows below give T cell receptor beta chains drawn from one sample of a study of cytomegalovirus exposure and HLA in healthy donors. Profiling relied on immunoSEQ multiplex PCR, and the TCRdb table lists in-frame clones only, not all of them. The table lists around 200,000 clones, roughly four fifths of them singletons, with around 1.5% in the top ten. Source material: PBMCs. These receptor sequences come from a man aged 45-65 years in good health and CMV-seronegative. The CDR3 runs from the conserved cysteine through the conserved F or W. D genes are given only for firm matches. Clone size is not always given. Where it is, it says once, few, many or a class for expanded clones.

j_call: TRBJ2-6
v_call: TRBV7-7
d_call: NA
clone_size: NA
cdr3_nt: TGTGCTAGCAGGAGGGCTGGGGCCAACGTCCTGACTTTC
cdr3_aa: CASRRAGANVLTF

j_call: TRBJ1-1
v_call: TRBV9
d_call: NA
clone_size: few
cdr3_nt: TGTGCCAGCAGCTCCACAGTGAACACTGAAGCTTTCTTT
cdr3_aa: CASSSTVNTEAFF

j_call: TRBJ2-2
v_call: TRBV7-2
d_call: NA
clone_size: NA
cdr3_nt: TGTGCCAGCAGCGACCGGATAAGCGGGACAAACACCGGGGAGCTGTTTTTT
cdr3_aa: CASSDRISGTNTGELFF

j_call: TRBJ2-3
v_call: TRBV4-3
d_call: TRBD2
clone_size: NA
cdr3_nt: TGCGCCAGCAGCCAAGGGACTAGCGGGGGCCTTCATACGCAGTATTTT
cdr3_aa: CASSQGTSGGLHTQYF

j_call: TRBJ2-1
v_call: TRBV28
d_call: TRBD2
clone_size: NA
cdr3_nt: TGTGCCAGCGGACTAGCGGGGCGTGGCAATGAGCAGTTCTTC
cdr3_aa: CASGLAGRGNEQFF

j_call: TRBJ1-1
v_call: TRBV19
d_call: NA
clone_size: NA
cdr3_nt: TGTGCCAGTGCTAAACGGGAGTTAATGAACACTGAAGCTTTCTTT
cdr3_aa: CASAKRELMNTEAFF

j_call: TRBJ2-3
v_call: TRBV5-8
d_call: NA
clone_size: NA
cdr3_nt: TGTGCCAGCAGCTTTTTAGGTACAGGAGATACGCAGTATTTT
cdr3_aa: CASSFLGTGDTQYF

j_call: TRBJ2-1
v_call: TRBV10-3
d_call: TRBD1
clone_size: NA
cdr3_nt: TGTGCCATCAGGGGACAGCCGGATGAGCAGTTCTTC
cdr3_aa: CAIRGQPDEQFF

j_call: TRBJ2-7
v_call: TRBV7-9
d_call: TRBD1
clone_size: NA
cdr3_nt: TGTGCCAGCAGCTCGCCGGGACAGGGGGCCGAGCAGTACTTC
cdr3_aa: CASSSPGQGAEQYF

j_call: TRBJ2-1
v_call: TRBV4-2
d_call: NA
clone_size: NA
cdr3_nt: TGTGCCAGCAGGGAGGCTTTGGGTGAGCAGTTCTTC
cdr3_aa: CASREALGEQFF

j_call: TRBJ2-7
v_call: TRBV5-4
d_call: NA
clone_size: NA
cdr3_nt: TGTGCCAGCAGCCCCTCCCTAGGGAGCGAGCAGTACTTC
cdr3_aa: CASSPSLGSEQYF

j_call: TRBJ2-7
v_call: TRBV18
d_call: NA
clone_size: NA
cdr3_nt: TGTGCCAGCTCACCAGGCACAGGGAGTACCTACGAGCAGTACTTC
cdr3_aa: CASSPGTGSTYEQYF

j_call: TRBJ2-2
v_call: TRBV2
d_call: TRBD2
clone_size: NA
cdr3_nt: TGTGCCAGCAGTCGGACTAGTCCGGGCACCGGGGAGCTGTTTTTT
cdr3_aa: CASSRTSPGTGELFF

j_call: TRBJ1-2
v_call: TRBV7-2
d_call: TRBD1
clone_size: NA
cdr3_nt: TGTGCCAGCAGCTTAGGGGGGCCGACAGGGGGGAGGGGCTACACCTTC
cdr3_aa: CASSLGGPTGGRGYTF

j_call: TRBJ2-7
v_call: TRBV9
d_call: TRBD1
clone_size: NA
cdr3_nt: TGTGCCAGCAGCGTAGCTACGGGCAGGGGGCGGAATCTATTGTACTTC
cdr3_aa: CASSVATGRGRNLLYF

j_call: TRBJ2-7
v_call: TRBV19
d_call: TRBD1
clone_size: NA
cdr3_nt: TGTGCCAGTAGTAAGACAGGGGAGAAGTTGGGCGAGCAGTACTTC
cdr3_aa: CASSKTGEKLGEQYF

j_call: TRBJ2-7
v_call: TRBV20-1
d_call: NA
clone_size: few
cdr3_nt: TGCAGTGCTAGTCCAGGGCAGTACTTC
cdr3_aa: CSASPGQYF

j_call: TRBJ2-2
v_call: TRBV18
d_call: NA
clone_size: NA
cdr3_nt: TGTGCCAGCTCACCACCGGGGCTTATCGGGGAGCTGTTTTTT
cdr3_aa: CASSPPGLIGELFF

j_call: TRBJ2-7
v_call: TRBV28
d_call: NA
clone_size: NA
cdr3_nt: TGTGCCAGCAGACAAGCGGCTCTAACCCTAGATTGCGAGCAGTACTTC
cdr3_aa: CASRQAALTLDCEQYF

j_call: TRBJ1-5
v_call: TRBV11-3
d_call: NA
clone_size: NA
cdr3_nt: TGTGCCAGCAGTCTTTGGCAGGGCCGGGGCAATCAGCCCCAGCATTTT
cdr3_aa: CASSLWQGRGNQPQHF

j_call: TRBJ2-1
v_call: TRBV15
d_call: TRBD2
clone_size: NA
cdr3_nt: TGTGCCACCAGCAGAGATCAGCTAGCGGGGCACAATGAGCAGTTCTTC
cdr3_aa: CATSRDQLAGHNEQFF

j_call: TRBJ2-7
v_call: TRBV7-3
d_call: TRBD1
clone_size: NA
cdr3_nt: TGTGCCAGCAGTTCTACCGGGACAGGACCCTACGAGCAGTACTTC
cdr3_aa: CASSSTGTGPYEQYF

j_call: TRBJ1-1
v_call: TRBV29-1
d_call: NA
clone_size: NA
cdr3_nt: TGCAGCGTCCTTGGCTCCACTGAAGCTTTCTTT
cdr3_aa: CSVLGSTEAFF

j_call: TRBJ2-7
v_call: TRBV7-2
d_call: NA
clone_size: NA
cdr3_nt: TGTGCCAGCAGCTTAGAACAGGGAAGGACCTACGAGCAGTACTTC
cdr3_aa: CASSLEQGRTYEQYF

j_call: TRBJ1-2
v_call: TRBV19
d_call: TRBD1
clone_size: NA
cdr3_nt: TGTGCCAGTCAGGACAGGGTTGGCTATGGCTACACCTTC
cdr3_aa: CASQDRVGYGYTF

j_call: TRBJ2-7
v_call: TRBV6-1
d_call: NA
clone_size: few
cdr3_nt: TGTGCCAGCCCGGGAAACGACAGGACCTACTTC
cdr3_aa: CASPGNDRTYF

j_call: TRBJ2-5
v_call: TRBV5-8
d_call: TRBD2
clone_size: NA
cdr3_nt: TGTGCCAGCAGCCAGCGAAGGGCTAGCGGGAGGGGGGAGACCCAGTACTTC
cdr3_aa: CASSQRRASGRGETQYF

j_call: TRBJ1-2
v_call: TRBV7-6
d_call: TRBD1
clone_size: NA
cdr3_nt: TGTGCCAGCAGCCCCCGGACAGGCGCCAGATCAGGCTACACCTTC
cdr3_aa: CASSPRTGARSGYTF

j_call: TRBJ2-5
v_call: TRBV7-6
d_call: NA
clone_size: NA
cdr3_nt: TGTGCCAGCAGCTTAGGGGTGAGACTATTACAAGAGACCCAGTACTTC
cdr3_aa: CASSLGVRLLQETQYF

j_call: TRBJ1-2
v_call: TRBV7-9
d_call: TRBD1
clone_size: NA
cdr3_nt: TGTGCCAGCAGCAAACCAGGGGGTGGAAAGGATGGCTACACCTTC
cdr3_aa: CASSKPGGGKDGYTF

j_call: TRBJ2-5
v_call: TRBV7-6
d_call: NA
clone_size: once
cdr3_nt: TGTGCCAGCAGCTTAGGGGCAGCAGGCAGCCAAGAGACCCAGTACTTC
cdr3_aa: CASSLGAAGSQETQYF

j_call: TRBJ2-7
v_call: TRBV10-1
d_call: NA
clone_size: NA
cdr3_nt: TGCGCCAGCAGCTGCAATACCCGGGACTACGAGCAGTACTTC
cdr3_aa: CASSCNTRDYEQYF

j_call: TRBJ1-1
v_call: TRBV7-6
d_call: TRBD1
clone_size: NA
cdr3_nt: TGTGCCAGCAGCTTAGATCGGAGGGGGCCGGACACTGAAGCTTTCTTT
cdr3_aa: CASSLDRRGPDTEAFF

j_call: TRBJ2-1
v_call: TRBV7-2
d_call: NA
clone_size: NA
cdr3_nt: TGTGCCAGCAGCTCTCAGCGGTCCTCCTACAATGAGCAGTTCTTC
cdr3_aa: CASSSQRSSYNEQFF

j_call: TRBJ2-7
v_call: TRBV7-2
d_call: NA
clone_size: NA
cdr3_nt: TGTGCCAGCAGCTTAGTGGAGGGGTCGGGACCCTACGAGCAGTACTTC
cdr3_aa: CASSLVEGSGPYEQYF

j_call: TRBJ1-2
v_call: TRBV28
d_call: TRBD1
clone_size: few
cdr3_nt: TGTGCCAGCAGTTTACCGGGACAGGCCCCCGGGACCTTC
cdr3_aa: CASSLPGQAPGTF

j_call: TRBJ1-2
v_call: TRBV2
d_call: TRBD1
clone_size: NA
cdr3_nt: TGTGCCAGCAGTGAAAGCAGGGGGGACTATGGCTACACCTTC
cdr3_aa: CASSESRGDYGYTF

j_call: TRBJ2-5
v_call: TRBV7-3
d_call: NA
clone_size: NA
cdr3_nt: TGTGCCAGCAGCTCTCAGGGGCATCAAGAGACCCAGTACTTC
cdr3_aa: CASSSQGHQETQYF

j_call: TRBJ2-5
v_call: TRBV5-4
d_call: TRBD1
clone_size: NA
cdr3_nt: TGTGCCAGCAGCCGGTGGACAGGGTTGGAGACCCAGTACTTC
cdr3_aa: CASSRWTGLETQYF

j_call: TRBJ2-3
v_call: TRBV19
d_call: TRBD2
clone_size: NA
cdr3_nt: TGTGCCAGTAGTAAAAACGGAGCGGGGGAAGGTTTTGCAGATACGCAGTATTTT
cdr3_aa: CASSKNGAGEGFADTQYF

j_call: TRBJ2-7
v_call: TRBV12-5
d_call: TRBD2
clone_size: once
cdr3_nt: TGTGCTAGTGGTTTCCCTAGCGGGGTAAGCTCCTACGAGCAGTACTTC
cdr3_aa: CASGFPSGVSSYEQYF

j_call: TRBJ1-1
v_call: TRBV11-1
d_call: NA
clone_size: NA
cdr3_nt: TGTGCCAGCAGCCTCCGGGGGAACACTGAAGCTTTCTTT
cdr3_aa: CASSLRGNTEAFF

j_call: TRBJ1-1
v_call: TRBV5-1
d_call: NA
clone_size: NA
cdr3_nt: TGCGCCAGCAGCTTCGCAGAGAACACTGAAGCTTTCTTT
cdr3_aa: CASSFAENTEAFF

j_call: TRBJ1-2
v_call: TRBV6-4
d_call: NA
clone_size: NA
cdr3_nt: TGTGCCAGCAGTGAGGTTCCAGGATATGGCTACACCTTC
cdr3_aa: CASSEVPGYGYTF

j_call: TRBJ1-4
v_call: TRBV28
d_call: NA
clone_size: few
cdr3_nt: TGTGCCAGCAGTTTTTCATCGACAGGAGCTCTGTTTTTT
cdr3_aa: CASSFSSTGALFF

j_call: TRBJ1-1
v_call: TRBV2
d_call: NA
clone_size: NA
cdr3_nt: TGTGCCAGCAGTAATAACAGGGAAAGGGCTGAAGCTTTCTTT
cdr3_aa: CASSNNRERAEAFF

j_call: TRBJ1-2
v_call: TRBV7-9
d_call: NA
clone_size: NA
cdr3_nt: TGTGCCAGCAGCGCCGGGACACAAGGCTACACCTTC
cdr3_aa: CASSAGTQGYTF

j_call: TRBJ1-5
v_call: TRBV28
d_call: NA
clone_size: once
cdr3_nt: TGTGCCAGCAGTTTATTAGACCGCCTTCGGGGTCAGCCCCAGCATTTT
cdr3_aa: CASSLLDRLRGQPQHF

j_call: TRBJ1-2
v_call: TRBV6-1
d_call: TRBD1
clone_size: NA
cdr3_nt: TGTGCCAACTCCCGGGACAGCGAATTTGGCTACACCTTC
cdr3_aa: CANSRDSEFGYTF

j_call: TRBJ1-2
v_call: TRBV19
d_call: NA
clone_size: NA
cdr3_nt: TGTGCCAGTAAAACTCCCGAAGGAGTCGGCTACACCTTC
cdr3_aa: CASKTPEGVGYTF

j_call: TRBJ2-7
v_call: TRBV9
d_call: TRBD1
clone_size: NA
cdr3_nt: TGTGCCAGCAGCGTATATCGGACAGGCCAAGAGGAGCAGTACTTC
cdr3_aa: CASSVYRTGQEEQYF

j_call: TRBJ2-3
v_call: TRBV5-6
d_call: TRBD2
clone_size: NA
cdr3_nt: TGTGCCAGCAGCAGGACTAGCGGGGGGGCCGGAGATACGCAGTATTTT
cdr3_aa: CASSRTSGGAGDTQYF

j_call: TRBJ1-5
v_call: TRBV15
d_call: TRBD1
clone_size: NA
cdr3_nt: TGTGCCACCAGCAACCCCCCAGGGGGTGGCTATAGCAATCAGCCCCAGCATTTT
cdr3_aa: CATSNPPGGGYSNQPQHF

j_call: TRBJ2-2
v_call: TRBV10-3
d_call: NA
clone_size: NA
cdr3_nt: TGTGCCATCAGTGAGTCAACTAACACCGGGGAGCTGTTTTTT
cdr3_aa: CAISESTNTGELFF

j_call: TRBJ2-7
v_call: TRBV15
d_call: TRBD1
clone_size: NA
cdr3_nt: TGTGCCACCAGCTCCCATAGGGACAGTTACGAGCAGTACTTC
cdr3_aa: CATSSHRDSYEQYF

j_call: TRBJ2-5
v_call: TRBV28
d_call: TRBD2
clone_size: NA
cdr3_nt: TGTGCCAGCAATCTAGCGGAAGCCCTCCAAGAGACCCAGTACTTC
cdr3_aa: CASNLAEALQETQYF

j_call: TRBJ2-1
v_call: TRBV7-2
d_call: TRBD2
clone_size: NA
cdr3_nt: TGTGCCAGCAGCGCCGGGACTAGCGGGAGCAAGATTAGAGGGGATGAGCAGTTCTTC
cdr3_aa: CASSAGTSGSKIRGDEQFF

j_call: TRBJ2-5
v_call: TRBV7-9
d_call: NA
clone_size: NA
cdr3_nt: TGTGCCAGCACCCGACAGAAACAAGAGACCCAGTACTTC
cdr3_aa: CASTRQKQETQYF

j_call: TRBJ2-3
v_call: TRBV5-6
d_call: NA
clone_size: NA
cdr3_nt: TGTGCCAGCAGCTTCCTCGAGGGAACTAGCACAGATACGCAGTATTTT
cdr3_aa: CASSFLEGTSTDTQYF

j_call: TRBJ1-1
v_call: TRBV9
d_call: NA
clone_size: NA
cdr3_nt: TGTGCCAGCAGCGTTTGGCCCGCGAACACTGAAGCTTTCTTT
cdr3_aa: CASSVWPANTEAFF